This TCR beta chain was recorded in a study of human T cells and chemical hapten exposure (dated by TCRdb to about 2021). For the wider study: For sensitization, 2% DPC in acetone was applied to a roughly 2 cm by roughly 2 cm area of upper inner arm skin. Throughout the study period of roughly 24 weeks, patients also received therapeutic DPC doses to the scalp every week. Patch tests used Finn chambers with 0.01% DPC on the upper back, scored after 6 days by International Contact Dermatitis Research Group standards. Approximately 28 alopecia patients gave blood for TCR sequencing at one to four time points (pre-sensitization, 2, 6 and 24 weeks). The mostly female patient cohort included alopecia areata with under or over 50% scalp involvement, alopecia totalis and alopecia universalis. Peripheral blood TCR repertoire changes were tracked in vivo in alopecia patients during primary and secondary sensitization to the hapten diphenylcyclopropenone (DPC). Patient blood was sampled pre-sensitization (week 0) and at 2, 6 and about 24 weeks after DPC sensitization. Libraries were pooled for sequencing, and per-sample TCR yields varied mainly because of small differences in library volumes within the pool. Findings and caveats that apply to the study as a whole: Compared with pre-sensitization or healthy control sets, expanded TCRs formed significantly more large CDR3 similarity clusters, which is consistent with antigen-driven responses. After repeated subsampling, changes were observed in the strength of the expansion versus patch-test correlation and in the threshold at which the correlation became significant. Alopecia, a presumed autoimmune disease, was present in all patients, so the immune response of the patients might differ from that of healthy individuals. No change with DPC sensitization was found in the number of TCRs above 1 in 1000 frequency, and no evidence of global repertoire structure alterations was found. Patch test score correlated positively with the number of PT1 expanded TCRs, reaching significance at thresholds 8, 16 and 32 but not at 4.

This clonotype was counted a few times. The specificity of this receptor is unknown. There are no base qualities to consult, and no much larger clone falls within one base. Library creation used RACE. Sequencing took place on a NextSeq 500. During library preparation, unique molecular identifiers were attached to individual cDNA molecules so that TCRs could be counted in a quantitative, reproducible way. Both TCR alpha and TCR beta chains were sequenced from each blood RNA sample. Turning to the authors' computational methods: The median number of TCRs per sample was 90,000 to 100,000, ranging from roughly 20,000 to 690,600. The Decombinator software suite was used to annotate V, J and CDR3 in the TCR reads. Every sample was subsampled to the same number of TCRs (28,000) for the PS versus PT1 abundance plots. TCRs were defined as expanded if absent before sensitization and observed at least eight times at the 2-week time point. Using fastp trimming at Q25 and MiXCR clonotype assembly, TCRdb reanalyzed the public sequencing data and kept in-frame beta chains. Entries are consolidated by CDR3 protein sequence, retaining the most common genes and DNA. TCRdb's processing, not the authors' own work, is the source of the V and J calls. The sample data list about 350,000 distinct CDR3 sequences, and roughly 6% of these were observed just once. The ten largest clonotypes hold about 8.7% of the sample.

The time point label, read with the paper, signifies: pre-sensitization, week 0. The intended sense of this specimen's treatment or condition label: therapeutic diphenylcyclopropenone sensitization with weekly scalp DPC. At every patch-test visit, the blood draw took place before the patch test was put on. Eligible patients were aged 18 to 70, diagnosed with alopecia, deemed suitable for DPC therapy, and excluded if pregnant. Total RNA was isolated from unfractionated whole blood collected in Tempus Blood RNA tubes. The source is a young woman with alopecia areata. Some clones in this sample may be carry-over from other donors' samples. The starting material was whole blood, obtained in connection with sensitization to the hapten diphenylcyclopropenone (DPC).

The CDR3 in this case is CASSLSQSYDYGYTF. The base sequence is TGTGCCAGCAGCTTGTCCCAGAGCTACGACTATGGCTACACCTTC. The rearrangement joined TRBV5-4 to TRBJ1-2; the D gene lacks a confident call. V loses 1 base of germline sequence and J loses 3 bases, and the interval between the two ends is 13 bases. For CDR1 and CDR2, the germline V gene (reference sequence) lists SGHNT and YYREEE. The CDR3 runs 15 residues from the cysteine to the phenylalanine. Only the CDR3 DNA is retained, 45 bases long and in frame from the first base.